This passage covers 10 T cell receptor beta chains from one sample sequenced in a study of cytomegalovirus exposure and HLA in healthy donors. Only in-frame clones appear in the TCRdb table, and some are missing; sequencing was by immunoSEQ multiplex PCR. In the table there are roughly 70,000 clones, approximately 93% of which are singletons. Sequencing was carried out using PBMCs. Receptors were obtained from a man between 18 and 29 years old in good health and CMV-seropositive.

J is TRBJ2-5 and V is TRBV9, with TRBD2 matching 8 bases. The CDR3 length is 15 residues. The V gene's germline CDR1 is SGDLS and CDR2 YYNGEE. V shed 6 bases, J shed 4 bases, and the junction held 11 bases outside the gene matches. The CDR3, as DNA: TGTGCCAGCACCTTGACTAGCGCGGTGGGAGAGACCCAGTACTTC. Translation gives CASTLTSAVGETQYF.

The chain recombines TRBV11-3 with TRBJ2-7; 7 bases map to TRBD1. Germline V CDR1 and CDR2: SGHNT, YENEEA. This CDR3 has 15 residues. The V and J ends lost 5 bases and 0 bases, in that order; junction bases with no gene match: 7. This CDR3 reads CASSARQGSSYEQYF. The CDR3 nucleotides are TGTGCCAGCAGCGCGAGACAGGGTAGCTCCTACGAGCAGTACTTC.

CDR3 protein: CASSPGGSGRVYEQYF. The DNA of the CDR3 is TGTGCCAGCAGCCCCGGGGGTAGCGGGAGGGTCTACGAGCAGTACTTC. The chain couples TRBV5-4 to TRBJ2-7, with 11 bases that match TRBD2. In germline, CDR1 is SGHNT, CDR2 YYREEE (reference sequence). The CDR3 extends over 16 amino acids. Losses at the gene ends were 4 bases for V and 3 bases for J; bases not matched to a gene: 9.

This sequence joins TRBV6-5 and TRBJ2-1, with 8 nucleotides matching TRBD2. CDR1 is MNHEY, CDR2 SVGAGI, per germline. The V gene end was trimmed by 5 bases and the J gene end by 5 bases; junction bases not matched to a gene: 2. CDR3 length: 13 residues. CDR3 bases: TGTGCCAGCAGTGTACTAGCGGACAATGAGCAGTTCTTC. Protein: CASSVLADNEQFF.

CDR3 in amino acids: CSVADRGVNGYTF. DNA for the CDR3: TGCAGCGTTGCGGACAGGGGAGTTAATGGCTACACCTTC. This chain connects TRBV29-1 to TRBJ1-2; 9 bases line up with TRBD1. CDR3 length: 13 amino acids. CDR1 SQVTM and CDR2 ANQGSEA come from the germline V gene. J lost 6 bases, V lost 4 bases, and 6 bases had no gene match.

A single count supports this clone. The rearrangement uses TRBV4-2 and TRBJ1-1, with D possibly being TRBD1 (5 bases). The CDR3 extends over 15 amino acids. Per the germline V gene, CDR1 is LGHNA and CDR2 is YNFKEQ. Trimming cost V 0 bases and J 3 bases, with 11 bases left between them. CDR3 DNA sequence: TGTGCCAGCAGCCAAGACGCGGGGCGCGACACTGAAGCTTTCTTT. Translation gives CASSQDAGRDTEAFF.

This chain uses TRBV5-8 with TRBJ1-1; the match to TRBD1 covers 11 bases. The V gene end was trimmed by 2 bases and the J gene end by 4 bases; junction bases not matched to a gene: 4. The CDR3 consists of 15 residues. CDR1 and CDR2 (germline): SGHTS, YDEGEE. CDR3 protein: CASSLTGTGGTEAFF. CDR3 DNA sequence: TGTGCCAGCAGCTTAACCGGGACAGGGGGCACTGAAGCTTTCTTT.

The chain links TRBV28 to TRBJ2-1; D gene ambiguous. Trimming took 5 bases from V and 0 from J, leaving 14 bases between them. The CDR3 covers 16 residues. From germline, CDR1 is MDHEN and CDR2 SYDVKM. The DNA for the CDR3 is TGTGCCAGCAGTCCACTTGTGATAAACTCCTACAATGAGCAGTTCTTC. Its protein is CASSPLVINSYNEQFF.

The rearrangement links TRBV7-2 to TRBJ1-5, with a tentative D call TRBD1 (5 bases). CDR3 size: 15 residues. The V gene lost 0 bases and the J gene lost 6 bases, with 12 bases spanning the gap. Germline CDR1 is SGHTA and CDR2 is FQGNSA. CDR3 sequence (DNA): TGTGCCAGCAGCTTAGCGGGCAGGGTCGGTCAGCCCCAGCATTTT. Protein product: CASSLAGRVGQPQHF. Combining the CDR3 with reference TRBV7-2 and TRBJ1-5 gives the whole variable domain GAGVSQSPSNKVTEKGKDVELRCDPISGHTALYWYRQSLGQGLEFLIYFQGNSAPDKSGLPSDRFSAERTGGSVSTLTIQRTQQEDSAVYLCASSLAGRVGQPQHFGDGTRLSIL.

The gene calls are TRBV28 and TRBJ1-1; TRBD1 is a possible D gene (5 bases). The CDR3 contains 14 residues. Germline lookup yields CDR1 MDHEN and CDR2 SYDVKM. With 4 bases removed from V and 10 bases from J, the gap between germline ends came to 19 bases. CDR3 protein: CASSWGDPGAPAFF. The CDR3 coding sequence is TGTGCCAGCAGTTGGGGGGACCCTGGCGCTCCAGCTTTCTTT.